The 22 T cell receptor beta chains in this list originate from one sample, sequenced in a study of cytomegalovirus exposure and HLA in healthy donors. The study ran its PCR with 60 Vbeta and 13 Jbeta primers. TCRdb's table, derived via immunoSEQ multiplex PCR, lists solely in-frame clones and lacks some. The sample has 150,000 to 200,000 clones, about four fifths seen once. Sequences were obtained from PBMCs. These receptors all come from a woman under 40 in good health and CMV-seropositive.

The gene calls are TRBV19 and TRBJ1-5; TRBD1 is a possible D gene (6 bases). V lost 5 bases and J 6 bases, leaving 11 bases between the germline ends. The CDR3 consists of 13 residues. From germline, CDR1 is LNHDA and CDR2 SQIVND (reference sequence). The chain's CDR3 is CASSSTGLQPQHF. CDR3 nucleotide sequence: TGTGCCAGTAGTTCGACAGGCCTTCAGCCCCAGCATTTT.

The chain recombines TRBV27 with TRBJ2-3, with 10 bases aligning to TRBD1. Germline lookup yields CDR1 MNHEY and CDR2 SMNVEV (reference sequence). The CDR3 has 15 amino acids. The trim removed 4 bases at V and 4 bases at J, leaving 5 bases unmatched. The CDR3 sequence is CASSSGGQGSDTQYF. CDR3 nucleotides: TGTGCCAGCAGTTCAGGGGGACAGGGGTCAGATACGCAGTATTTT.

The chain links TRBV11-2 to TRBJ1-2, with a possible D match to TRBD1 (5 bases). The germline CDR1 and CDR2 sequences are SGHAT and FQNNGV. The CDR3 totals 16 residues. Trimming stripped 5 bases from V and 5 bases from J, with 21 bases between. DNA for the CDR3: TGTGCCAGCAGCCTAACTTACGCAGGGAAAGGTTATGGCTACACCTTC. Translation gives CASSLTYAGKGYGYTF.

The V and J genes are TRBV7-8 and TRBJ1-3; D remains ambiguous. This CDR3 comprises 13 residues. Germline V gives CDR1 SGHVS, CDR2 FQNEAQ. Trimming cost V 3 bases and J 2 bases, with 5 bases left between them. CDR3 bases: TGTGCCAGCAGCTTCCGGGCTGGAAACACCATATATTTT. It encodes CASSFRAGNTIYF.

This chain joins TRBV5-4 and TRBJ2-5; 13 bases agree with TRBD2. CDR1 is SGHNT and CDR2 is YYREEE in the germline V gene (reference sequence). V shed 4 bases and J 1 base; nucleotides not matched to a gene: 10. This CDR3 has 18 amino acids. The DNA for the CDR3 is TGTGCCAGCAGCACGTTTCGACTAGCGGGAGGACTCCAAGAGACCCAGTACTTC. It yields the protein CASSTFRLAGGLQETQYF.

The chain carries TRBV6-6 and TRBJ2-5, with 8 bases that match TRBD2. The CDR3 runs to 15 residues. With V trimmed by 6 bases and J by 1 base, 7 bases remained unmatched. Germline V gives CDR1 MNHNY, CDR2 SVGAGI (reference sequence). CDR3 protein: CASRAIGTSQETQYF. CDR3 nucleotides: TGTGCCAGCAGGGCTATCGGGACTAGCCAAGAGACCCAGTACTTC.

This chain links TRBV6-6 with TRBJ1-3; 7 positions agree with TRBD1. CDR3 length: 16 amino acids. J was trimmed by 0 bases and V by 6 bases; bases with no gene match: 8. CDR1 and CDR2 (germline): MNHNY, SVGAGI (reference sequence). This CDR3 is CASRLKGAPSGNTIYF. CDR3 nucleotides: TGTGCCAGCAGGCTGAAGGGGGCCCCCTCTGGAAACACCATATATTTT.

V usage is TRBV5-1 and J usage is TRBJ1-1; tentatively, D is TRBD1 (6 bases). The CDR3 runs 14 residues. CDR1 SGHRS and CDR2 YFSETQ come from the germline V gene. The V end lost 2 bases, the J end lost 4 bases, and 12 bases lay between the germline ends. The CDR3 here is CASSFTGKGTEAFF. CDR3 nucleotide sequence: TGCGCCAGCAGCTTTACAGGGAAGGGCACTGAAGCTTTCTTT. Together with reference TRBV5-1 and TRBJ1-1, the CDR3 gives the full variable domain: KAGVTQTPRYLIKTRGQQVTLSCSPISGHRSVSWYQQTPGQGLQFLFEYFSETQRNKGNFPGRFSGRQFSNSRSEMNVSTLELGDSALYLCASSFTGKGTEAFFGQGTRLTVV.

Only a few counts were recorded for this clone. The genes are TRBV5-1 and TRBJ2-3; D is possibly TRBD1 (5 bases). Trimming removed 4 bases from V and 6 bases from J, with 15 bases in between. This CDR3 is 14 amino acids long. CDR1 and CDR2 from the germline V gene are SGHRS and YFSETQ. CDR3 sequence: CASSVRNKGDTQYF. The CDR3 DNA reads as TGCGCCAGCAGCGTCCGGAACAAGGGGGATACGCAGTATTTT.

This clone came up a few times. The CDR3 nucleotides are TGTGCCAGTAGTATGGACAGGGATGGCTACACCTTC. The encoded protein is CASSMDRDGYTF. This chain links TRBV19 with TRBJ1-2; 8 nucleotides match TRBD1. J was trimmed by 6 bases and V by 3 bases; bases with no gene match: 0. Per germline, CDR1 LNHDA and CDR2 SQIVND (reference sequence). CDR3 size: 12 residues.

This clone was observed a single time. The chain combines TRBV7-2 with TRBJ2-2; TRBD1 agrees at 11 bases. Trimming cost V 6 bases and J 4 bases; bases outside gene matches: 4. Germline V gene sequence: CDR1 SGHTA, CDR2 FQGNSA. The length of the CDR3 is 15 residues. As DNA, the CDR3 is TGTGCCAGCAGGGGGACAGGGGGAAGCACCGGGGAGCTGTTTTTT. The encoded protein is CASRGTGGSTGELFF.

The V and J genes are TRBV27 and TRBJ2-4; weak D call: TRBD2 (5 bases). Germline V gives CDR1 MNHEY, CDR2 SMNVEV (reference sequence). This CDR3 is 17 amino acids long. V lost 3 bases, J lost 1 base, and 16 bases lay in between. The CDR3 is CASSLAIPGLAKNIQYF. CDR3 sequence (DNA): TGTGCCAGCAGTTTGGCGATCCCAGGACTGGCCAAAAACATTCAGTACTTC.

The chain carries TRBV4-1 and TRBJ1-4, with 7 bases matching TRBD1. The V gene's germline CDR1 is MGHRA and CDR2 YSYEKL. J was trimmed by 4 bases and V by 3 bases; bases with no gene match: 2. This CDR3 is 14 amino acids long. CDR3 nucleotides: TGCGCCAGCAGCCACCGGGACAGTAATGAAAAACTGTTTTTT. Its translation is CASSHRDSNEKLFF.

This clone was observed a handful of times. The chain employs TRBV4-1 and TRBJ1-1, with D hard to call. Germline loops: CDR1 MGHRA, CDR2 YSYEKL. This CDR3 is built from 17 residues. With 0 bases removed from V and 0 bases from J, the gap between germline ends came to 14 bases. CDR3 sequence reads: CASSQDRSGFMNTEAFF. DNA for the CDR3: TGCGCCAGCAGCCAAGATCGGTCGGGGTTCATGAACACTGAAGCTTTCTTT.

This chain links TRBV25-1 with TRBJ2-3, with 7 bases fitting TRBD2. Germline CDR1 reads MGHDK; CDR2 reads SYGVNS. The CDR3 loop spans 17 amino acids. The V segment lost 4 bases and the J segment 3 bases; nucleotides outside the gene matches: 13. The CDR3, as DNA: TGTGCCAGCAGTGGCCCATTAACTAGCGCCCTAACAGATACGCAGTATTTT. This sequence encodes CASSGPLTSALTDTQYF.

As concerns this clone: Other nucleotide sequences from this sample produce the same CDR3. The CDR3 nucleotides are TGTGCCAGCAGTAGGACTAGCGGCTACGAGCAGTACTTC. Encoded protein: CASSRTSGYEQYF. This rearrangement joins TRBV6-5 to TRBJ2-7; 10 nucleotides line up with TRBD2. Germline-derived CDR1 and CDR2 are MNHEY and SVGAGI. This CDR3 is 13 amino acids long. Trimming at V came to 5 bases and at J to 3 bases, leaving 1 base not matched to a gene.

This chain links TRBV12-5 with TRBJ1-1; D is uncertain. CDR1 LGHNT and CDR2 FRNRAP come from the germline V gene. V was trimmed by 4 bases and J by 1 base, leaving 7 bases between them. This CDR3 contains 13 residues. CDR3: CASGSRGNTEAFF. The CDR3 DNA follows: TGTGCTAGTGGTTCCCGGGGGAACACTGAAGCTTTCTTT.

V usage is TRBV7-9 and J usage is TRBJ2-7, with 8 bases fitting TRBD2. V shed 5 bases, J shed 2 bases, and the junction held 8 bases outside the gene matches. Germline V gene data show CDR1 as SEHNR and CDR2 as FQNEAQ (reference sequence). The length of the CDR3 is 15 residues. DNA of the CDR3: TGTGCCAGCAGCCGGGTAGCGGGGCACACCTACGAGCAGTACTTC. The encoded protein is CASSRVAGHTYEQYF.

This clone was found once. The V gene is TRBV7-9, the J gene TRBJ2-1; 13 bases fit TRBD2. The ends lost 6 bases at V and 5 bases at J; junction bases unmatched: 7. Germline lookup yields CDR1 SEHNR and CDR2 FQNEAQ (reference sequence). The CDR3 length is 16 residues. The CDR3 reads CASSTTSGRADNEQFF. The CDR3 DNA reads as TGTGCCAGCAGTACAACTAGCGGGAGGGCTGACAATGAGCAGTTCTTC.

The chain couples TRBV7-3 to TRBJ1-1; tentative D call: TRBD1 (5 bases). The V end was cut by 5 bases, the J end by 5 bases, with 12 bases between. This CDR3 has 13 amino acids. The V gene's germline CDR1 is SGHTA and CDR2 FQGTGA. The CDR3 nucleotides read TGTGCCAGCAGCCAGCTCCGGGGGACTGAAGCTTTCTTT. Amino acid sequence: CASSQLRGTEAFF.

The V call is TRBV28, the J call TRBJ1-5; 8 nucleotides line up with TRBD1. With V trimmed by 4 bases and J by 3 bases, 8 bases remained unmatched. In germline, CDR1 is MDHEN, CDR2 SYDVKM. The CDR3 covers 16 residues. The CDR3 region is CASSSQRQGINQPQHF. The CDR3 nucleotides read TGTGCCAGCAGTTCCCAAAGACAGGGGATCAATCAGCCCCAGCATTTT.

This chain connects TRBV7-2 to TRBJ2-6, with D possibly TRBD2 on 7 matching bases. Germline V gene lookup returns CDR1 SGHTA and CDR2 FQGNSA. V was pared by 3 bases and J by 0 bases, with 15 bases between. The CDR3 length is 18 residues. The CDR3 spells CASSFLAGAFSGANVLTF. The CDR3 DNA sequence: TGTGCCAGCAGCTTCTTGGCGGGGGCATTCTCTGGGGCCAACGTCCTGACTTTC.